Given below is one TCR beta chain in context. It lacks a known antigen. No much larger clonotype is one base removed from it; base qualities were not supplied. For sequencing of the TCRbeta CDR3 region, genomic DNA was extracted from the sorted cells. The immunoSEQ Assay was used to sequence the TCRbeta CDR3 regions. The table was pulled from immuneACCESS by TCRdb, which kept in-frame rearrangements only. Such tables lose some clones; where checked, under half of the loss comes from unresolved V genes, and the rest has no known cause. The sample table contains under 100,000 clones; only one count was recorded for almost 90% of them. The ten largest clones take up roughly 0.17% of the sample. This entry is derived from a study of OX40 agonist ivuxolimab in advanced cancers. For context, the study as a whole: Ivuxolimab was an agonistic, fully human IgG2 monoclonal antibody directed against OX40 (CD134), a costimulatory receptor. Prior anti-PD-1, anti-PD-L1 or anti-CTLA-4 therapy was permitted, and checkpoint inhibitors had been received by about two fifths of dose-escalation patients. Three dose-escalation patients achieved partial responses, one with hepatocellular carcinoma and two with cutaneous melanoma. Peripheral TCRbeta sequencing aimed to test whether ivuxolimab altered TCR sequence diversity and caused clonal T-cell expansion. A male proportion of roughly 85% and a mean age of approximately 62 years, ranging from about 23 to 79, were recorded for the dose-escalation cohort. Intravenous ivuxolimab was administered to patients every 2 weeks at six dose levels: 0.01, 0.1, 0.3, 1.5, 3 and 10 mg/kg. The paper reports the monotherapy dose-escalation portion (N of about 47 patients) of the phase I ivuxolimab trial. Among the roughly 52 dose-escalation patients, 19 had hepatocellular carcinoma, roughly 15 melanoma, 9 renal cell carcinoma and 9 head and neck cancer. The investigation overall reported the following: Low levels of normalized T-cell clonal expansion were also seen in some patients who did not respond. At doses from 0.1 to 3.0 mg/kg, clonal expansion was seen in both CD4+ and CD8+ blood T cells between baseline and week 6. The antigen specificity of the clonally expanded peripheral T cells was not determined. In the 0.1-3.0 mg/kg groups, partial responders were among the patients with the lowest normalized peripheral clonal expansion, particularly in CD8+ T cells. After ivuxolimab, CD8+ T cells had more expanded clones than CD4+ T cells on average.

The trial excluded patients who had a history of autoimmune disease or were on systemic immunosuppression. Peripheral blood for TCR sequencing was collected from all dose cohorts at baseline, on cycle 4 day 1, and on cycle 7 day 1. The samples were taken from a phase I, first-in-human, multicenter, open-label dose-escalation trial of ivuxolimab. Adults with locally advanced or metastatic head and neck squamous cell, hepatocellular, melanoma or renal cell carcinoma were enrolled in the trial. Before TCR sequencing, CD4+ and CD8+ T cells were separately sorted from peripheral blood. From the cysteine up to the phenylalanine, the CDR3 has a length of 18 residues. The sequence is cut down to CDR3 DNA, 54 bases in frame from base 1. After removal of 2 bases from V and 1 base from J, the junction retains 13 bases not matched to a gene. CDR1 and CDR2, per the germline V gene (reference sequence), are GTSNPN and SVGIG.

This receptor was identified in an adult with an advanced solid tumor such as melanoma, head and neck, liver or kidney cancer. The chain is assembled from TRBV30 and TRBJ1-5; TRBD1 matches 8 bases in the middle. Material: CD4+ or CD8+ T cells sorted from blood, obtained in a trial of the OX40 agonist ivuxolimab. The base sequence is TGTGCCTGGAGTTTTCTGGGAACAGGGGGGTTGAGCAATCAGCCCCAGCATTTT. Its coded protein is CAWSFLGTGGLSNQPQHF.